The rows below give T cell receptor beta chains drawn from one sample of a study of blood T cell repertoires in COVID-19. The method was immunoSEQ multiplex PCR; TCRdb's version includes in-frame clones alone and lacks a portion of them. The table lists under 500,000 clones, around 88% of them singletons. Material: peripheral blood. These receptors originate from a woman aged 25 to 39 with acute or convalescent COVID-19. Both conserved end residues are part of each CDR3. D genes are given only for firm matches. Only part of the rows carry a size: once, few, many, or a class if the clone is expanded.

v_gene	j_gene	abundance	d_gene	CDR3nt	CDR3aa
TRBV27	TRBJ2-2	NA	TRBD1	TGTGCCAGCAGTTCCCCCGGGACAGGGCGGACCGGGGAGCTGTTTTTT	CASSSPGTGRTGELFF
TRBV28	TRBJ1-2	NA	NA	TGTGCCAGCAGTTTATGGGAAAACAGTAACTATGGCTACACCTTC	CASSLWENSNYGYTF
TRBV28	TRBJ2-4	NA	TRBD2	TGTGCCAGCAGTTTAAGCGGGGGGCGCATGAACATTCAGTACTTC	CASSLSGGRMNIQYF
TRBV18	TRBJ1-6	NA	TRBD1	TGTGCCAGCTCACCTACTACAGGGGACAGGTCACCCCTCCACTTT	CASSPTTGDRSPLHF
TRBV4-1	TRBJ2-7	NA	TRBD2	TGCGCCAGCAGCCAAGGACTAGCGGGGGGTTACGAGCAGTACTTC	CASSQGLAGGYEQYF
TRBV20-1	TRBJ1-5	NA	TRBD1	TGCAGTGCTAGTTCGCCAGGGGGAACCCAGCCCCAGCATTTT	CSASSPGGTQPQHF
TRBV6-5	TRBJ2-2	few	NA	TGTGCCAGCAGTCAGGGGTCTCCCGGGGAGCTGTTTTTT	CASSQGSPGELFF
TRBV4-1	TRBJ2-1	NA	TRBD2	TGCGCCAGCAGCCAAGGGACTAGCGGGGGGGTCACCCGCAATGAGCAGTTCTTC	CASSQGTSGGVTRNEQFF
TRBV5-1	TRBJ1-1	NA	NA	TGCGCCAGCAGCCCGGGTGGGAACACTGAAGCTTTCTTT	CASSPGGNTEAFF
TRBV12-3/TRBV12-4	TRBJ2-5	NA	TRBD2	TGTGCCAGCCTGGATGGACTAGCGGAGACCCAGTACTTC	CASLDGLAETQYF
TRBV7-8	TRBJ2-3	NA	NA	TGTGCCAGCAGCTTAGGCAGGACACTGTATCTAGATACGCAGTATTTT	CASSLGRTLYLDTQYF
TRBV29-1	TRBJ2-1	NA	NA	TGCAGCACTTTACCCCTGAATGAGCAGTTCTTC	CSTLPLNEQFF
TRBV24-1	TRBJ1-2	NA	NA	TGTGCCACCAGTGATTTTGGAGGCGGCTACACCTTC	CATSDFGGGYTF
TRBV7-6	TRBJ2-2	few	NA	TGTGCCAGCAGAGGAGACCGGGACAAGAACACCGGGGAGCTGTTTTTT	CASRGDRDKNTGELFF
TRBV5-5	TRBJ2-1	NA	TRBD2	TGTGCCAGCAGCTTCCAGCGGGGGGGTACAAATGAGCAGTTCTTC	CASSFQRGGTNEQFF
TRBV9	TRBJ1-3	NA	NA	TGTGCCAGCAGCGTAGAAGCGAAGAGCTCTGGAAACACCATATATTTT	CASSVEAKSSGNTIYF
TRBV28	TRBJ2-7	NA	NA	TGTGCCAGCAGTTTCGCACAGGAGACCTACGAGCAGTACTTC	CASSFAQETYEQYF
TRBV30	TRBJ2-1	NA	NA	TGTGCCTGGAGTCTTGGGGAGCAATACAATGAGCAGTTCTTC	CAWSLGEQYNEQFF
TRBV7-3	TRBJ2-5	NA	NA	TGTGCCAGCAGCTTATTCCCAGGCCAAGAGACCCAGTACTTC	CASSLFPGQETQYF
TRBV24-1	TRBJ2-2	many	TRBD1	TGTGCCACCGAGTGGACAGGGGGCACCGGGGAGCTGTTTTTT	CATEWTGGTGELFF
TRBV6-5	TRBJ2-1	once	NA	TGTGCCAGCAGTAGCCACGGGACTCCCAATGAGCAGTTCTTC	CASSSHGTPNEQFF
TRBV11-2	TRBJ2-2	NA	TRBD2	TGTGCCAGCAGCTTAGTGACTAGCGGGGGGCTTACGAACACCGGGGAGCTGTTTTTT	CASSLVTSGGLTNTGELFF
TRBV27	TRBJ1-3	NA	NA	TGTGCCAGTCACTCTGGAAACACCATATATTTT	CASHSGNTIYF
TRBV5-4	TRBJ2-3	NA	TRBD1	TGTGCCAGCAGCCCTTCCGGGACAGGGGTAGCAGATACGCAGTATTTT	CASSPSGTGVADTQYF
TRBV12-5	TRBJ2-5	once	NA	TGTGCTAGTGCCAACCCCCCCAGGGAGGAAGAGACCCAGTACTTC	CASANPPREEETQYF
TRBV5-1	TRBJ2-7	few	NA	TGCGCCAGCAGCTCCGCCTCCCAGCGACCGAGCCCTATCTTC	CASSSASQRPSPIF
TRBV15	TRBJ2-1	NA	TRBD1	TGTGCCACCGGACAGGACTCCTACAATGAGCAGTTCTTC	CATGQDSYNEQFF
TRBV3-1/TRBV3-2	TRBJ2-7	few	TRBD2	TGTGCCAGCAGCCAAGAAGAGGGGAGGGGATACGAGCAGTACTTC	CASSQEEGRGYEQYF
TRBV12-3/TRBV12-4	TRBJ2-1	NA	TRBD2	TGTGCCAGCCGCCTCCGGGAGGCTACTGAGCAGTTCTTC	CASRLREATEQFF
TRBV27	TRBJ2-1	NA	TRBD2	TGTGCCAGCAGTCCACTAGCGGGGGGCAATGAGCAGTTCTTC	CASSPLAGGNEQFF
TRBV5-6	TRBJ2-6	NA	TRBD1	TGTGCCAGCAGCTTGGTCGGGACAGGGGTCTCTGGGGCCAACGTCCTGACTTTC	CASSLVGTGVSGANVLTF
TRBV7-9	TRBJ2-5	NA	NA	TGTGCCAGCAGCTGGACTACGACTAGGTCAGAGACCCAGTACTTC	CASSWTTTRSETQYF
TRBV4-1	TRBJ1-6	NA	TRBD1	TGCGCCAGCAGCCAATTTGTGGGACAGGGCCCTTCACCCCTCCACTTT	CASSQFVGQGPSPLHF
TRBV6-6	TRBJ2-5	NA	TRBD2	TGTGCCAGCAGTTACGGTAGACTACCGGTGGGAGGGGCCCAGTACTTC	CASSYGRLPVGGAQYF
TRBV5-1	TRBJ1-6	few	NA	TGCGCCAGCAGCGGAACCGGGATTCCGGGGTCACCCCTCCACTTT	CASSGTGIPGSPLHF
TRBV11-2	TRBJ2-1	NA	TRBD1	TGTGCCAGCAGCCCCGGGACAGGCTACAATGAGCAGTTCTTC	CASSPGTGYNEQFF
TRBV5-1	TRBJ2-1	NA	TRBD1	TGCGCCAGCAGCGCACAGGGGTTCAATGAGCAGTTCTTC	CASSAQGFNEQFF
TRBV29-1	TRBJ2-7	NA	TRBD1	TGCAGCGTTGAACAGGGGGCCCACGAGCAGTACTTC	CSVEQGAHEQYF
TRBV25-1	TRBJ2-7	NA	NA	TGTGCCAGCAGTGAAGGGGCTGGGGCCTACGAGCAGTACTTC	CASSEGAGAYEQYF
TRBV14	TRBJ2-7	NA	TRBD2	TGTGCCAGCAGCCAAGACCCAGCGGGGTCGGCCTACGAGCAGTACTTC	CASSQDPAGSAYEQYF
TRBV11-1	TRBJ1-3	NA	TRBD1	TGTGCCAGCAGCCTGAAGGAGGGGGCCGGTGGAAACACCATATATTTT	CASSLKEGAGGNTIYF
TRBV6-6	TRBJ2-3	once	NA	TGTGCCAGCAAGGGGTCGAATCTAATCACAGATACGCAGTATTTT	CASKGSNLITDTQYF
TRBV6-5	TRBJ2-1	NA	TRBD2	TGTGCCAGCAGCCGGGAGGGCAATGAGCAGTTCTTC	CASSREGNEQFF
TRBV15	TRBJ2-7	NA	TRBD1	TGTGCCACCAGCAGCAACCGGGACAGGGTTAACGAGCAGTACTTC	CATSSNRDRVNEQYF
TRBV5-5	TRBJ2-1	NA	TRBD2	TGTGCCAGCAGCTCCTACGGCGGGGGAAGCTCCTACAATGAGCAGTTCTTC	CASSSYGGGSSYNEQFF
TRBV7-9	TRBJ2-1	NA	NA	TGTGCCAGCAGCTTAGGGGCCAGGGGCGATCCGTACAATGAGCAGTTCTTC	CASSLGARGDPYNEQFF
TRBV7-9	TRBJ2-7	few	TRBD1	TGTGCCAGCAGCCCGCTCGACAGGGGGATTGGCGAGCAGTACTTC	CASSPLDRGIGEQYF
TRBV9	TRBJ1-3	NA	TRBD1	TGTGCCAGCAGCGTTGTAGGCAGGGGGGACGACACCATATATTTT	CASSVVGRGDDTIYF
TRBV9	TRBJ2-7	NA	NA	TGTGCCAGCAGCGGTGGGACAACCTACGAGCAGTACTTC	CASSGGTTYEQYF
TRBV11-2	TRBJ1-5	NA	NA	TGTGCCAGCAGCTTAGATTGGGCAGGGGTCCAGCCCCAGCATTTT	CASSLDWAGVQPQHF
TRBV30	TRBJ2-1	NA	TRBD2	TGTGCCTGGAGTGATAGGCGGGGGGGCTTCCCCGGCACCTACAATGAGCAGTTCTTC	CAWSDRRGGFPGTYNEQFF
TRBV10-2	TRBJ1-1	NA	NA	TGCGCCAGTGGGGAGGGAGCGACTGAAGCTTTCTTT	CASGEGATEAFF
TRBV11-2	TRBJ1-2	once	NA	TGTGCCAGCAGCCCCCGACAGGCTTTAAACTATGGCTACACCTTC	CASSPRQALNYGYTF
TRBV2	TRBJ1-3	NA	NA	TGTGCCAGCAGTTCTTGGACATCTGGAAACACCATATATTTT	CASSSWTSGNTIYF